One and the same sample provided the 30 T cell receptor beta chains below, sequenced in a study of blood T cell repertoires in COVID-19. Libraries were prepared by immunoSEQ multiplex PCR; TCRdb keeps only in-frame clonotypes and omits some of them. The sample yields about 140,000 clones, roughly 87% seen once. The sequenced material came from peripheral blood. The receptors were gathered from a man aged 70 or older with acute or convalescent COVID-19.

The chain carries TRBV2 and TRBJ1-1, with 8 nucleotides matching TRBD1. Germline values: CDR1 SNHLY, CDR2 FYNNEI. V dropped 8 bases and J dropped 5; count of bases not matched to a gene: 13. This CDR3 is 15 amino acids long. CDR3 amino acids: CASASDRGRMTEAFF. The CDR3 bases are TGTGCCAGCGCCTCAGACAGGGGTCGAATGACTGAAGCTTTCTTT. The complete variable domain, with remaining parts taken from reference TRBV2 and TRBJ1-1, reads EPEVTQTPSHQVTQMGQEVILRCVPISNHLYFYWYRQILGQKVEFLVSFYNNEISEKSEIFDDQFSVERPDGSNFTLKIRSTKLEDSAMYFCASASDRGRMTEAFFGQGTRLTVV.

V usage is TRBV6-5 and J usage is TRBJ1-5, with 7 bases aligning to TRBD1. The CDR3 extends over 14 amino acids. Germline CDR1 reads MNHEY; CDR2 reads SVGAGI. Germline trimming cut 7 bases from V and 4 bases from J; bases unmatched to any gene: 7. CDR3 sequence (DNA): TGTGCCAGCACGTTGGGACAGCAGAATCAGCCCCAGCATTTT. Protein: CASTLGQQNQPQHF.

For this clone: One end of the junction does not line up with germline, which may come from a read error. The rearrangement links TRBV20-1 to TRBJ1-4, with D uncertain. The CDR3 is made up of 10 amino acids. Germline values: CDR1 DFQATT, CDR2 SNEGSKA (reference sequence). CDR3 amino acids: CSARDLGAVF. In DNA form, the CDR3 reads TGCAGTGCTAGAGATTTGGGCGCCGTTTTT.

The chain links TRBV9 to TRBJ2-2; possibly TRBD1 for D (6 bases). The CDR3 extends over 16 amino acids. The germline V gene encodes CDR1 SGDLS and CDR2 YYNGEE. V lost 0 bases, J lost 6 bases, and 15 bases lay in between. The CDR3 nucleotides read TGTGCCAGCAGCGTAGGTTGGACAGCTGTTTCCGGGGAGCTGTTTTTT. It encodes CASSVGWTAVSGELFF.

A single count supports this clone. This chain's CDR3 is CASSKGGGVDTEAFF. The CDR3 DNA is TGTGCCAGCAGCAAAGGAGGGGGTGTAGACACTGAAGCTTTCTTT. The chain links TRBV21-1 to TRBJ1-1; TRBD1 is the table's D call and was not checked against the DNA. TRBV21-1 is labeled a pseudogene. The CDR3 extends over 15 amino acids.

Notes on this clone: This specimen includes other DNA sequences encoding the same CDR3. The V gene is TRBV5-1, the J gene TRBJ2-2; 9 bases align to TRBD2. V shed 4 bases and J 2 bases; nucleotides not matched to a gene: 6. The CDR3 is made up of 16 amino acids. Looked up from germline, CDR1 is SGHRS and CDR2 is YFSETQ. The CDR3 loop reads CASSPGLAKNTGELFF. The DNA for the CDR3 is TGCGCCAGCAGCCCCGGACTAGCGAAAAACACCGGGGAGCTGTTTTTT. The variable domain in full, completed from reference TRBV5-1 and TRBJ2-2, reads KAGVTQTPRYLIKTRGQQVTLSCSPISGHRSVSWYQQTPGQGLQFLFEYFSETQRNKGNFPGRFSGRQFSNSRSEMNVSTLELGDSALYLCASSPGLAKNTGELFFGEGSRLTVL.

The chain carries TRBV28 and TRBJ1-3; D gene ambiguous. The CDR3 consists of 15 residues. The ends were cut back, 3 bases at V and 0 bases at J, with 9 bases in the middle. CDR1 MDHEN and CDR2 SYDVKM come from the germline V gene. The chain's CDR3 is CASSFYPGSGNTIYF. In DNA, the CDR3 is TGTGCCAGCAGTTTCTACCCGGGCTCTGGAAACACCATATATTTT.

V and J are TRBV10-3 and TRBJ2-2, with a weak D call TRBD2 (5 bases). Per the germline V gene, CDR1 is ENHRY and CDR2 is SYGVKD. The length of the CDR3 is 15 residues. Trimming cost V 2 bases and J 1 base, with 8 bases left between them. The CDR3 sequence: CAISERGLNTGELFF. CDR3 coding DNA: TGTGCCATCAGTGAGAGAGGGCTGAACACCGGGGAGCTGTTTTTT.

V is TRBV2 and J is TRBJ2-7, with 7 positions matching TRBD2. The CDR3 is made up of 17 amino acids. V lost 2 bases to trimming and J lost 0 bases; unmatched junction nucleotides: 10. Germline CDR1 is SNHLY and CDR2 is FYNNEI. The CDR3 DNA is TGTGCCAGCAGTGAATCTGCTGGGGAGGGCCTCTCCTACGAGCAGTACTTC. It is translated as CASSESAGEGLSYEQYF.

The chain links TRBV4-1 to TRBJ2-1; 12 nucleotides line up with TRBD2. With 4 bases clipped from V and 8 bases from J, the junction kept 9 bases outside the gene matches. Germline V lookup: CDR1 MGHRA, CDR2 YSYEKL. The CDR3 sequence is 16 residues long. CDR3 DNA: TGCGCCAGCAGCCCGCTAGCGGGGGGGCCCTCGCATGAGCAGTTCTTC. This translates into CASSPLAGGPSHEQFF.

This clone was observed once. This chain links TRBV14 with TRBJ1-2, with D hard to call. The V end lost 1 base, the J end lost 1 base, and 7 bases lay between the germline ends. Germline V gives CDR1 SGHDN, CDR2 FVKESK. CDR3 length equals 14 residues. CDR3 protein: CASSQVDNNYGYTF. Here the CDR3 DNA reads TGTGCCAGCAGCCAAGTCGACAATAACTATGGCTACACCTTC.

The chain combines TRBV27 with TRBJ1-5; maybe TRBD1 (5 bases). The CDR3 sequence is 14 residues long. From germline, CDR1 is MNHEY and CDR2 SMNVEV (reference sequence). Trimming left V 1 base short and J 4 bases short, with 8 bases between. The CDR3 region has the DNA TGTGCCAGCAGTTTATGGGCAGGGAATCAGCCCCAGCATTTT. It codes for CASSLWAGNQPQHF.

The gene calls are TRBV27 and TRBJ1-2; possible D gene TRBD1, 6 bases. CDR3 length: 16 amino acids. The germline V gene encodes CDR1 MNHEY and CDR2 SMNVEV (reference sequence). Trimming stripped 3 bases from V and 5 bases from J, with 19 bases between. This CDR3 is CASSFQGQGSWYGYTF. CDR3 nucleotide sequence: TGTGCCAGCAGTTTTCAGGGGCAGGGTAGTTGGTATGGCTACACCTTC.

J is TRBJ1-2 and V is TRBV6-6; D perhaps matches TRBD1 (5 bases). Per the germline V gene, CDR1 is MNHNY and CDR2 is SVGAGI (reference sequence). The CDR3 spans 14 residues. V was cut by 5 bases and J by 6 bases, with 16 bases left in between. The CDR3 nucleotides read TGTGCCAGCAGTGCTGGGGCTAATGAACATGGCTACACCTTC. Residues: CASSAGANEHGYTF.

CDR3 in DNA: TGTGCCAGCGTGGTGGCAGGGCCCTCCGAGCAGTACTTC. It codes for CASVVAGPSEQYF. The chain combines TRBV6-5 with TRBJ2-7; a possible D gene is TRBD1 (5 bases). This CDR3 has 13 residues. The germline V and J ends were trimmed by 8 bases and 6 bases, with 17 bases remaining between them. Germline lookup yields CDR1 MNHEY and CDR2 SVGAGI.

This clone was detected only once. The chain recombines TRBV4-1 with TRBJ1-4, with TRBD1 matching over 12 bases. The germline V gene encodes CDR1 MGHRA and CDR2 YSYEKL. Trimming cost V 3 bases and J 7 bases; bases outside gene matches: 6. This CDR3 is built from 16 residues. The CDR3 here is CASSHPGQGASEKLFF. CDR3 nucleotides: TGCGCCAGCAGCCACCCGGGACAGGGGGCAAGTGAAAAACTGTTTTTT.

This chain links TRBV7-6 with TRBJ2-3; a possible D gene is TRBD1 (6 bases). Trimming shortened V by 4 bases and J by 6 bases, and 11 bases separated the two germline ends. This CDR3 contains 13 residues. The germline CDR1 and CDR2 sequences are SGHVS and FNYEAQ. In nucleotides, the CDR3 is TGTGCCAGCAGCTCCTACAGGGAGGATACGCAGTATTTT. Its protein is CASSSYREDTQYF.

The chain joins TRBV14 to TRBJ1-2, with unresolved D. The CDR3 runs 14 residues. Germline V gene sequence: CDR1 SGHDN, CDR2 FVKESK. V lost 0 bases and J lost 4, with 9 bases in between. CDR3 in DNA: TGTGCCAGCAGCCAAGACAGGCCCTCCTATGGCTACACCTTC. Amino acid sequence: CASSQDRPSYGYTF.

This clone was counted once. The DNA of the CDR3 is TGTGCCATCAAACCACAGGGGGCGCGGAACTATGGCTACACCTTC. It is translated as CAIKPQGARNYGYTF. V and J are TRBV28 and TRBJ1-2; 9 bases match TRBD1. Per the germline V gene, CDR1 is MDHEN and CDR2 is SYDVKM. This CDR3 has 15 amino acids. Trimming removed 10 bases from V and 2 bases from J; junction bases left unmatched: 11.

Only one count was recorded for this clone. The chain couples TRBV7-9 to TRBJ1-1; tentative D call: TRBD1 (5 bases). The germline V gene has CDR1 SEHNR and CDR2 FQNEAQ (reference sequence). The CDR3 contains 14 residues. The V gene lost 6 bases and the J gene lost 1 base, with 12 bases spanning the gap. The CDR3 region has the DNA TGTGCCAGCAGTTACGAAACAGGGAACACTGAAGCTTTCTTT. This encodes CASSYETGNTEAFF.

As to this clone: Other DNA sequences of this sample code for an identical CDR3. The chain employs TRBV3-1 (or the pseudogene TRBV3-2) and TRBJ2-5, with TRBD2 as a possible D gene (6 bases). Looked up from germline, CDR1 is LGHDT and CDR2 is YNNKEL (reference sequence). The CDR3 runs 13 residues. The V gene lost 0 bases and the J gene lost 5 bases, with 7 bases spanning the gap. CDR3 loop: CASSQDGGETQYF. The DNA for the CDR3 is TGTGCCAGCAGCCAAGATGGAGGGGAGACCCAGTACTTC.

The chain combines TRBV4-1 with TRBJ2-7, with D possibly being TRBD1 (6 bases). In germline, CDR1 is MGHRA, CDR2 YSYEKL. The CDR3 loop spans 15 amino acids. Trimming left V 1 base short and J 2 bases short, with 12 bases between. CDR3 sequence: CASSQADSSTYEQYF. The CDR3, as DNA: TGCGCCAGCAGCCAAGCGGACAGCTCTACCTACGAGCAGTACTTC.

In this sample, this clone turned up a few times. This chain's CDR3 is CASSVWREDTEAFF. Written as DNA, the CDR3 is TGCGCCAGCAGTGTGTGGAGGGAAGACACTGAAGCTTTCTTT. The V and J genes are TRBV10-2 and TRBJ1-1; D is ambiguous. The CDR3 covers 14 residues. CDR1 is WSHSY, CDR2 SAAADI, per germline. The V and J ends lost 4 bases and 3 bases respectively, with 12 bases between them.

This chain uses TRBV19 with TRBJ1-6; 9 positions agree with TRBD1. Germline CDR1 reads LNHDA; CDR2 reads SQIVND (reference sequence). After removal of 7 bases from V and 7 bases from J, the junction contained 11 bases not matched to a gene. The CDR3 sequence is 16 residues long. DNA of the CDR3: TGTGCCAGTACGAGTCTCAACAGGGGGCCCAATTCACCCCTCCACTTT. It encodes CASTSLNRGPNSPLHF.

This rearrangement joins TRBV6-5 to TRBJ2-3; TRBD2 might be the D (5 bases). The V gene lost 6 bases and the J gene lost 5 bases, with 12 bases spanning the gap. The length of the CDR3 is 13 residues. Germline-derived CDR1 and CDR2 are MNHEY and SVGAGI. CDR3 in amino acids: CASRPLGRDTQYF. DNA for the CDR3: TGTGCCAGCAGGCCCCTAGGGAGAGATACGCAGTATTTT.

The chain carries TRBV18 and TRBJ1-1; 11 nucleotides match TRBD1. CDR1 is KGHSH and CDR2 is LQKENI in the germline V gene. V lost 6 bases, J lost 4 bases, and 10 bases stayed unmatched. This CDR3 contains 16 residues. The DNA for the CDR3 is TGTGCCAGCTCCGTGGGGACAGGGGGTATGGGCACTGAAGCTTTCTTT. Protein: CASSVGTGGMGTEAFF.

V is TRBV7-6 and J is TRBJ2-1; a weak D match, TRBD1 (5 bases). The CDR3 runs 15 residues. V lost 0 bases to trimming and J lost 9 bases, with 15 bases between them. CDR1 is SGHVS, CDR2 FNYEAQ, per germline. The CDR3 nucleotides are TGTGCCAGCAGCTTAGCTGTTTCAGGGCGTCTTGAGCAGTTCTTC. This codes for CASSLAVSGRLEQFF.

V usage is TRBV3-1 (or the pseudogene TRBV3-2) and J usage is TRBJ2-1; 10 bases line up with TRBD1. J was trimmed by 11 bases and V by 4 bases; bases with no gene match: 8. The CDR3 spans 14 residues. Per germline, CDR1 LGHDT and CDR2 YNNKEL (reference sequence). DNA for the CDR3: TGTGCCAGCAGCCCCGGGACAGGGGACCACAAGCAGTTCTTC. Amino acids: CASSPGTGDHKQFF.

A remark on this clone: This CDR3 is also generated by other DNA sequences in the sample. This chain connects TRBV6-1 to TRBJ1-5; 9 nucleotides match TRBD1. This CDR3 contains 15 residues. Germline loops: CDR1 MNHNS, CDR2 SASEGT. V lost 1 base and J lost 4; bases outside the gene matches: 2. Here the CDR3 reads CASSEGTGVNQPQHF. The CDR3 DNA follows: TGTGCCAGCAGTGAAGGGACAGGGGTTAATCAGCCCCAGCATTTT.

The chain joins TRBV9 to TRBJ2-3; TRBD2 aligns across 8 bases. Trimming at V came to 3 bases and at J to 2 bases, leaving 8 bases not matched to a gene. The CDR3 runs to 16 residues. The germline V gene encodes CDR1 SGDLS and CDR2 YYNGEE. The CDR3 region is CASSGTGTSATDTQYF. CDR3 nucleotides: TGTGCCAGCAGCGGGACCGGGACTAGTGCCACAGATACGCAGTATTTT.